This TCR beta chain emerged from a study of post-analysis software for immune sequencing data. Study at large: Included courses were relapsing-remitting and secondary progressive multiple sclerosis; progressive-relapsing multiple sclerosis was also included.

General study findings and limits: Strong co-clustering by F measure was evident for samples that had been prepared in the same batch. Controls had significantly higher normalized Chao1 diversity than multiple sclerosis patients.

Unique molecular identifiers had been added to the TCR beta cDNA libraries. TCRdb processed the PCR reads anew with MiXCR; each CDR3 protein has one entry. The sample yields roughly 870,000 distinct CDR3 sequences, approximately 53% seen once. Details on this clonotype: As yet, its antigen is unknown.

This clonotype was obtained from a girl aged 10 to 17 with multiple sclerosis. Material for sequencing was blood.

The DNA for the CDR3 is TGCAGCGCTATGTCGGGGGGGAGACAGTACTTC. Translation: CSAMSGGRQYF. This chain uses TRBV29-1 with TRBJ2-5, with 8 bases aligning to TRBD2. V lost 7 bases to trimming and J lost 11 bases; unmatched junction nucleotides: 9. The germline V gene encodes CDR1 SQVTM and CDR2 ANQGSEA. This CDR3 has 11 residues. The full variable domain, rest sourced from reference TRBV29-1 and TRBJ2-5, is SAVISQKPSRDICQRGTSLTIQCQVDSQVTMMFWYRQQPGQSLTLIATANQGSEATYESGFVIDKFPISRPNLTFSTLTVSNMSPEDSSIYLCSAMSGGRQYFGPGTRLLVL.